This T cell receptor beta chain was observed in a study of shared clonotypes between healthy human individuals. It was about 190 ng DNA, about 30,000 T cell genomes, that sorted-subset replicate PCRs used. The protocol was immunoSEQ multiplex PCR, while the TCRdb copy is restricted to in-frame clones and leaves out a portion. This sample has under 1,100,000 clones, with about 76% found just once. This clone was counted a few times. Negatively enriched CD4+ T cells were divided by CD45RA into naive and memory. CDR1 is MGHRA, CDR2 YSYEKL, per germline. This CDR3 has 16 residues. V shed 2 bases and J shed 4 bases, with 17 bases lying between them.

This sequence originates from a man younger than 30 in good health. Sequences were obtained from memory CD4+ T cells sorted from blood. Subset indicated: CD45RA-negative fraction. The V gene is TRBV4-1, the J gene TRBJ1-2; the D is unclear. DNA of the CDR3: TGCGCCAGCAGCCAACCATTCGGACGGGTAACCTATGGCTACACCTTC. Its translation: CASSQPFGRVTYGYTF.